This T cell receptor (beta chain) was recovered during a study of T cells in localized non-small cell lung cancer. Study-level points and caveats: Among the tissues sampled, uninvolved adjacent lung had the highest T cell clonality, above tumor. Adjacent lung exhibited a median of around 60 among the 100 most abundant tumor clones.

Assay used: immunoSEQ multiplex PCR; TCRdb lists only in-frame clones, some missing. Of fewer than 1,000 clones listed, around a quarter are singletons. This clone is medium-sized (0.01 to 0.1%) by share. Its antigen remains unknown. The length of the CDR3 is 13 residues. Germline V gene sequence: CDR1 SGDLS, CDR2 YYNGEE. The germline V and J ends were trimmed by 10 bases and 2 bases, with 13 bases remaining between them. This clonotype was sampled from a female donor older than 55 with stage I lung adenocarcinoma. This material consisted of normal lung tissue next to the tumor, taken before any cancer treatment. The V gene is TRBV9, the J gene TRBJ1-3; perhaps TRBD1 as D (6 bases). CDR3 sequence reads: CASRGAPGNTIYF. CDR3 DNA: TGTGCCTCAAGGGGGGCGCCTGGAAACACCATATATTTT. The full variable domain, completed using reference TRBV9 and TRBJ1-3, is DSGVTQTPKHLITATGQRVTLRCSPRSGDLSVYWYQQSLDQGLQFLIQYYNGEERAKGNILERFSAQQFPDLHSELNLSSLELGDSALYFCASRGAPGNTIYFGEGSWLTVV.